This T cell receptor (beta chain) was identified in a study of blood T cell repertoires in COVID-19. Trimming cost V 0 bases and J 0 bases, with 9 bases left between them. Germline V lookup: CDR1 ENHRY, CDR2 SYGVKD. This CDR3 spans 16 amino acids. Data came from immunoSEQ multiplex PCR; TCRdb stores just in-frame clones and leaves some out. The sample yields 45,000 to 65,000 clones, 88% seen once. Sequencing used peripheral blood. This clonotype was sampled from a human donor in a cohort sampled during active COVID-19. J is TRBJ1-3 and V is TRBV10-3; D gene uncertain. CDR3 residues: CAISESAAYSGNTIYF. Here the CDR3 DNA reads TGTGCCATCAGTGAGTCCGCGGCGTACTCTGGAAACACCATATATTTT.